These T cell receptor beta chains were read from a single sample in a study of blood T cell repertoires in COVID-19. The method was immunoSEQ multiplex PCR; TCRdb's version includes in-frame clones alone and lacks a portion of them. The sample includes some 350,000 clones, around 87% of them seen just once. Sequenced input: PBMCs or T cells enriched from blood (not recorded which). The receptor set was obtained from a woman aged 30 to 39 who had recovered from COVID-19. CDR3s include the opening cysteine and the closing phenylalanine or tryptophan. Each record gives: J gene, V gene, CDR3 length, CDR3 protein.

J: TRBJ2-3
V: TRBV3-1/TRBV3-2
length: 20
CDR3: CASSQEVAGVLISSTDTQYF

J: TRBJ2-2
V: TRBV4-3
length: 15
CDR3: CASSQGGGGSGELFF

J: TRBJ2-3
V: TRBV5-6
length: 16
CDR3: CASRRAYQRSTDTQYF

J: TRBJ1-6
V: TRBV7-8
length: 16
CDR3: CASSRLAGQGNSPLHF

J: TRBJ1-2
V: TRBV28
length: 14
CDR3: CASSLSGQVDGYTF

J: TRBJ2-7
V: TRBV11-2
length: 13
CDR3: CASSFGDYSEQYF

J: TRBJ1-6
V: TRBV27
length: 14
CDR3: CASRLTGGNSPLHF

J: TRBJ1-3
V: TRBV2
length: 17
CDR3: CASRGTGTSNSGNTIYF

J: TRBJ1-2
V: TRBV4-1
length: 17
CDR3: CASSQATGQGVGYGYTF

J: TRBJ1-2
V: TRBV5-1
length: 13
CDR3: CASKEGANYGYTF

J: TRBJ1-5
V: TRBV2
length: 15
CDR3: CASSASRDRNQPQHF

J: TRBJ2-7
V: TRBV15
length: 15
CDR3: CATSRADIRGYEQYF

J: TRBJ1-6
V: TRBV10-1
length: 16
CDR3: CASSERGQENNSPLHF

J: TRBJ1-6
V: TRBV6-5
length: 15
CDR3: CASSYWDRDNSPLHF

J: TRBJ1-6
V: TRBV28
length: 18
CDR3: CASSSPRRGGSYNSPLHF

J: TRBJ2-3
V: TRBV19
length: 17
CDR3: CASSIEIGGGLTDTQYF

J: TRBJ2-1
V: TRBV5-8
length: 17
CDR3: CASSSLLAGGPYNEQFF

J: TRBJ2-2
V: TRBV19
length: 18
CDR3: CASSLPGQGDPHTGELFF

J: TRBJ1-6
V: TRBV7-8
length: 14
CDR3: CASSLGRGPSPLHF

J: TRBJ2-7
V: TRBV10-3
length: 15
CDR3: CATNKQQHPTYEQYF

J: TRBJ1-4
V: TRBV19
length: 13
CDR3: CASTQGRGEKLFF

J: TRBJ2-2
V: TRBV3-1/TRBV3-2
length: 15
CDR3: CASSQDLAGTGELFF

J: TRBJ2-1
V: TRBV3-1/TRBV3-2
length: 16
CDR3: CASSQAGLAGGGEQFF

J: TRBJ1-1
V: TRBV11-2
length: 16
CDR3: CASSADRFGSGTEAFF

J: TRBJ1-2
V: TRBV7-8
length: 18
CDR3: CASSPEPGGGRANYGYTF

J: TRBJ2-2
V: TRBV28
length: 16
CDR3: CASSPPGTGGAGELFF

J: TRBJ1-4
V: TRBV5-1
length: 14
CDR3: CASSRVGTNEKLFF

J: TRBJ2-5
V: TRBV29-1
length: 14
CDR3: CSVGRLAAQETQYF

J: TRBJ2-5
V: TRBV9
length: 15
CDR3: CASSASGGPGETQYF

J: TRBJ2-3
V: TRBV9
length: 14
CDR3: CASSDRSTPDTQYF

J: TRBJ1-3
V: TRBV5-1
length: 17
CDR3: CASSWTPTGYAGNTIYF

J: TRBJ1-4
V: TRBV27
length: 14
CDR3: CASSSRVEGEKLFF

J: TRBJ1-2
V: TRBV19
length: 14
CDR3: CASSFKGGSRGYTF

J: TRBJ1-1
V: TRBV5-4
length: 14
CDR3: CASSSPGEGTEAFF

J: TRBJ1-2
V: TRBV5-6
length: 13
CDR3: CASSLWAAYGYTF

J: TRBJ2-2
V: TRBV7-9
length: 15
CDR3: CASIPRTELAGELFF

J: TRBJ1-1
V: TRBV30
length: 15
CDR3: CAWSGPGDPNTEAFF

J: TRBJ1-6
V: TRBV19
length: 13
CDR3: CASSTRGNSPLHF

J: TRBJ2-7
V: TRBV4-2
length: 15
CDR3: CASSHATGGSYEQYF

J: TRBJ2-3
V: TRBV29-1
length: 15
CDR3: CSVQGLFAGADTQYF

J: TRBJ2-5
V: TRBV19
length: 16
CDR3: CASSMKWLAGEETQYF